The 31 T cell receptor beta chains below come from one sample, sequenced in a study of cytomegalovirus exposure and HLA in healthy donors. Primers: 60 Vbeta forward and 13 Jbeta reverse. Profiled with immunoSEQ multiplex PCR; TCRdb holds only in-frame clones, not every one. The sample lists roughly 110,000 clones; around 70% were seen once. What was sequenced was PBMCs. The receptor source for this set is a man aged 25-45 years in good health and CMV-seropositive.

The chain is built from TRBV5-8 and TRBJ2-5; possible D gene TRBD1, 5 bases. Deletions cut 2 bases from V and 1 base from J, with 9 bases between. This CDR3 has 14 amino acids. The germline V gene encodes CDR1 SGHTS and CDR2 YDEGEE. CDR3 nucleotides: TGTGCCAGCAGCTTTAGACAGATCCAAGAGACCCAGTACTTC. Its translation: CASSFRQIQETQYF.

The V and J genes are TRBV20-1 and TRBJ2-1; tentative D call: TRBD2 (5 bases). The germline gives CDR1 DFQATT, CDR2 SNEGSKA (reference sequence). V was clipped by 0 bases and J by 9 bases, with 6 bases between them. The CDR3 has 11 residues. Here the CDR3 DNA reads TGCAGTGCTAGAGATCGGGGTGAGCAGTTCTTC. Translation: CSARDRGEQFF.

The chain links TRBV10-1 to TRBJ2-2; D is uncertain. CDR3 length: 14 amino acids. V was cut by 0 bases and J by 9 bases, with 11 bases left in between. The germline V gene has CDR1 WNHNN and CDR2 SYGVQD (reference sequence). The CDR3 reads CASSESRSARELFF. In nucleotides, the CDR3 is TGCGCCAGCAGTGAGTCCAGGTCGGCGAGGGAGCTGTTTTTT.

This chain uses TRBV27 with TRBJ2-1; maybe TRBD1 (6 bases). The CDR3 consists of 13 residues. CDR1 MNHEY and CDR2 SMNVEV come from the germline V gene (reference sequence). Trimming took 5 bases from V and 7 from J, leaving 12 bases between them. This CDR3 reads CASSAPGDNEQFF. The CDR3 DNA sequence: TGTGCCAGCAGTGCCCCAGGGGATAATGAGCAGTTCTTC.

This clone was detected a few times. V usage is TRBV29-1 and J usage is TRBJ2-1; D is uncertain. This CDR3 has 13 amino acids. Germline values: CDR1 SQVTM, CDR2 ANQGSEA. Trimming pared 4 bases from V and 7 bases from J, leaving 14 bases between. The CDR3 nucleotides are TGCAGCGTTGCCTCCACTCCTCGGAATGAGCAGTTCTTC. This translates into CSVASTPRNEQFF.

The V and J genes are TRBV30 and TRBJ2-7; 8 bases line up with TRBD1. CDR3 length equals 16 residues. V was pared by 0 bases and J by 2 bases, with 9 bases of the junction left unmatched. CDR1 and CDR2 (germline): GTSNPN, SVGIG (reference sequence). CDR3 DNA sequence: TGTGCCTGGAGTGTATGGGGGACAGGACAGGCCTACGAGCAGTACTTC. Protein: CAWSVWGTGQAYEQYF.

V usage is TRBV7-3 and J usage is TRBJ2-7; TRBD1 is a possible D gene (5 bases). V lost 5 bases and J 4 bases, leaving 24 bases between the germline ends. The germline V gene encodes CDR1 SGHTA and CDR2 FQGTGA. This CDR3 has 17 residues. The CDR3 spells CASSTYKPGSDLYEQYV. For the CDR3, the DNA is TGTGCCAGCAGCACATATAAGCCAGGGTCCGACCTTTACGAGCAGTACGTC.

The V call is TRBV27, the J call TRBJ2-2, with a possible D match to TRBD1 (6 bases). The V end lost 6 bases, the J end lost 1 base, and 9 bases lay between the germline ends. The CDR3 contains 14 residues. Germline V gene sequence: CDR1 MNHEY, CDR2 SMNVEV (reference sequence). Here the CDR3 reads CASSSGQNTGELFF. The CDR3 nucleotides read TGTGCCAGCAGCTCGGGACAGAACACCGGGGAGCTGTTTTTT.

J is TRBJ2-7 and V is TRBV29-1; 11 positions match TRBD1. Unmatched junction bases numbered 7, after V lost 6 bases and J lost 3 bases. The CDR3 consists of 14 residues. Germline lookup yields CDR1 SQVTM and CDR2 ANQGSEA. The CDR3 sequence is CSVRTGGAFYEQYF. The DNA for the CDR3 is TGCAGCGTACGGACAGGGGGCGCCTTCTACGAGCAGTACTTC.

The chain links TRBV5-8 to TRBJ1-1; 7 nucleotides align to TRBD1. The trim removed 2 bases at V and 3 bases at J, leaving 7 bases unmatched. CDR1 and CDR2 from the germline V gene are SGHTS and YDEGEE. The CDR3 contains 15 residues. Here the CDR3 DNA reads TGTGCCAGCAGCTTTGGTGACAGGGCCTACACTGAAGCTTTCTTT. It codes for CASSFGDRAYTEAFF.

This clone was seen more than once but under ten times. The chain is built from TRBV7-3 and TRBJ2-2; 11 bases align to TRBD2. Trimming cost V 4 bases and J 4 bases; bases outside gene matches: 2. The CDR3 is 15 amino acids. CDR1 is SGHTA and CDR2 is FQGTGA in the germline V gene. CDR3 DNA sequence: TGTGCCAGCAGCTCCACTAGCGGGGGCACCGGGGAGCTGTTTTTT. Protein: CASSSTSGGTGELFF.

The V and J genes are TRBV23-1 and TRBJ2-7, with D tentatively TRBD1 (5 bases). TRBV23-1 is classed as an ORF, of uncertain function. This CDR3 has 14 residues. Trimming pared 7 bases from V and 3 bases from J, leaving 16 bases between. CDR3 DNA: TGCGCCAGCATCTTCTTGACAGCTTACTACGAGCAGTACGTC. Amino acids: CASIFLTAYYEQYV.

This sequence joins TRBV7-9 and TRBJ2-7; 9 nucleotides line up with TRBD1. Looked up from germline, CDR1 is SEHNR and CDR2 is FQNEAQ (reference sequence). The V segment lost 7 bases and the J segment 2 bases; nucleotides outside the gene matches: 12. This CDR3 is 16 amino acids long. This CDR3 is CASTDLDRGKTYEQYF. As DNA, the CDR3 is TGTGCCAGCACCGACTTGGACAGGGGTAAGACCTACGAGCAGTACTTC.

The CDR3 DNA reads TGTGCCAGCAGTGCCTCTTCAGCATGGGGCGATAAGGACTACAATGAGCAGTTCTTC. This encodes CASSASSAWGDKDYNEQFF. The chain links TRBV6-4 to TRBJ2-1; the D gene is possibly TRBD1 (5 bases). This CDR3 region has 19 residues. The V and J ends lost 4 bases and 3 bases respectively, with 25 bases between them. The germline V gene has CDR1 MRHNA and CDR2 SNTAGT.

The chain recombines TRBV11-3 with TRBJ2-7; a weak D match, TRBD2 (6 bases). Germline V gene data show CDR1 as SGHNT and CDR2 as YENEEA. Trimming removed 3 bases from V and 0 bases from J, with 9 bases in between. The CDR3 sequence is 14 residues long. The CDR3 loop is CASSLEGNSYEQYF. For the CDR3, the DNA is TGTGCCAGCAGCTTGGAGGGGAACTCCTACGAGCAGTACTTC.

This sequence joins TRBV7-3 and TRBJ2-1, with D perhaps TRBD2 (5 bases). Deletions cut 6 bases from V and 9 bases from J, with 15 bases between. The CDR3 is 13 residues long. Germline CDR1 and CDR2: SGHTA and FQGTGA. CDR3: CASSSELDGEQFF. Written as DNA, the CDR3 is TGTGCCAGCAGTTCGGAACTAGACGGTGAGCAGTTCTTC.

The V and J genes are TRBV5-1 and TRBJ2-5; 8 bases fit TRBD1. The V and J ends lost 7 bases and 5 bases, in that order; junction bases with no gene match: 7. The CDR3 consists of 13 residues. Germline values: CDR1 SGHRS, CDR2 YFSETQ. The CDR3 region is CASSSTGVETQYF. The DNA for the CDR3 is TGCGCCAGCTCCTCGACAGGGGTCGAGACCCAGTACTTC.

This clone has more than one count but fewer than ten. The CDR3 sequence: CASSPGGNYGYTF. In DNA form, the CDR3 reads TGTGCCAGCAGCCCGGGGGGTAACTATGGCTACACCTTC. The V gene is TRBV9, the J gene TRBJ1-2; D may be TRBD1 (5 bases). Germline values: CDR1 SGDLS, CDR2 YYNGEE. The V and J ends lost 4 bases and 1 base respectively, with 8 bases between them. CDR3 length equals 13 residues.

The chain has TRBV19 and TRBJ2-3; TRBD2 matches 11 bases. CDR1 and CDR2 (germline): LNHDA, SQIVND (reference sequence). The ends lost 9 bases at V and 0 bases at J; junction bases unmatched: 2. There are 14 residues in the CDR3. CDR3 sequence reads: CASRLAGSTDTQYF. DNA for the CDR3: TGTGCCAGCAGACTAGCGGGGAGCACAGATACGCAGTATTTT. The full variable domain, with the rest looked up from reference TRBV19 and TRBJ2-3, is DGGITQSPKYLFRKEGQNVTLSCEQNLNHDAMYWYRQDPGQGLRLIYYSQIVNDFQKGDIAEGYSVSREKKESFPLTVTSAQKNPTAFYLCASRLAGSTDTQYFGPGTRLTVL.

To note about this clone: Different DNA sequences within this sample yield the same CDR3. The CDR3 sequence: CASSLVDRDYGYTF. The CDR3 region has the DNA TGTGCCAGCAGCCTAGTAGACAGGGACTATGGCTACACCTTC. The chain carries TRBV7-8 and TRBJ1-2, with 7 bases aligning to TRBD1. The V gene end was trimmed by 5 bases and the J gene end by 3 bases; junction bases not matched to a gene: 6. Germline assignment: CDR1 SGHVS and CDR2 FQNEAQ. The CDR3 spans 14 residues.

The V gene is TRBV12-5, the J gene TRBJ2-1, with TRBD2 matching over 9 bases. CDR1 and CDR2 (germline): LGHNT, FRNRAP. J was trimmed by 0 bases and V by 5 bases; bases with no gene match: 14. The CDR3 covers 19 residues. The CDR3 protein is CASGPRQASGMSSYNEQFF. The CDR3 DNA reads TGTGCTAGTGGTCCCCGGCAGGCTAGCGGGATGAGCTCCTACAATGAGCAGTTCTTC.

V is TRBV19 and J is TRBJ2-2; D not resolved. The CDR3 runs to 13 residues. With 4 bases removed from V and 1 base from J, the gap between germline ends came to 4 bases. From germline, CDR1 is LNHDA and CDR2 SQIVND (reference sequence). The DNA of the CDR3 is TGTGCCAGTAGTAAACTGAACACCGGGGAGCTGTTTTTT. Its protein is CASSKLNTGELFF.

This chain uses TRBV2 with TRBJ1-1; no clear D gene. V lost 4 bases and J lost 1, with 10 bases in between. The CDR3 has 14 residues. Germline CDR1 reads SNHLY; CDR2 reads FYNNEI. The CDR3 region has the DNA TGTGCCAGCAGTGTGGCACAAAGGAACACTGAAGCTTTCTTT. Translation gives CASSVAQRNTEAFF. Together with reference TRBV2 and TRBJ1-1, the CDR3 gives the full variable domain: EPEVTQTPSHQVTQMGQEVILRCVPISNHLYFYWYRQILGQKVEFLVSFYNNEISEKSEIFDDQFSVERPDGSNFTLKIRSTKLEDSAMYFCASSVAQRNTEAFFGQGTRLTVV.

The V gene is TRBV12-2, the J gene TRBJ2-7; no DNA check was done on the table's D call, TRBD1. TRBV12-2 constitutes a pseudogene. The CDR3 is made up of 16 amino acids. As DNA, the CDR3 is TGTGCAAGTCGCTCAAGAATCATAACAGGGAACTACGAGCAGTACGTC. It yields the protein CASRSRIITGNYEQYV.

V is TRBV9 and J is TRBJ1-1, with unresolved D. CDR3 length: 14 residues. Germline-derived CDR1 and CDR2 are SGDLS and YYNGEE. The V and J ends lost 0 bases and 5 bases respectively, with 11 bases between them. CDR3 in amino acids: CASSVVGGWTEAFF. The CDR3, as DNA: TGTGCCAGCAGCGTAGTAGGAGGGTGGACTGAAGCTTTCTTT.

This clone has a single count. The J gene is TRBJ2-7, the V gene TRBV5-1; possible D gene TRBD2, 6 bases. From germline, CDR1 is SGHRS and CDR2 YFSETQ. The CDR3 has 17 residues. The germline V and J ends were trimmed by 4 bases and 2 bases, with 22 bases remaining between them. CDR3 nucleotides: TGCGCCAGCAGCCCGGTACGGGACTTAACCACCCCCTACGAGCAGTACTTC. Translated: CASSPVRDLTTPYEQYF.

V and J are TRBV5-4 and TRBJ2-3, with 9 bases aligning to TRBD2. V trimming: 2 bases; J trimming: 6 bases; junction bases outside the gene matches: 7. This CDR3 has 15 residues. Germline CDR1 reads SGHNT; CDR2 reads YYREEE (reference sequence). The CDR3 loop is CASSLGGGETDTQYF. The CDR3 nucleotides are TGTGCCAGCAGCTTAGGCGGGGGGGAGACCGATACGCAGTATTTT.

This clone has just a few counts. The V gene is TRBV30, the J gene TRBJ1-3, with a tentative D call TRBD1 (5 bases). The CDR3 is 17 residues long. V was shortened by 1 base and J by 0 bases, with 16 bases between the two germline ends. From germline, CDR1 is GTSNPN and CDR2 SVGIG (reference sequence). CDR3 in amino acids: CAWSGRGRPLSGNTIYF. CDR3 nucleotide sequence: TGTGCCTGGAGTGGGAGGGGTCGCCCCCTCTCTGGAAACACCATATATTTT.

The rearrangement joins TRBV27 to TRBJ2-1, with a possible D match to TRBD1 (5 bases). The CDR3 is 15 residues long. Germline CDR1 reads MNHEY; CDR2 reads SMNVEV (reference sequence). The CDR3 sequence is CVSKERGFFYNEQFF. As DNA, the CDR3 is TGTGTCTCAAAGGAAAGGGGCTTCTTCTACAATGAGCAGTTCTTC.

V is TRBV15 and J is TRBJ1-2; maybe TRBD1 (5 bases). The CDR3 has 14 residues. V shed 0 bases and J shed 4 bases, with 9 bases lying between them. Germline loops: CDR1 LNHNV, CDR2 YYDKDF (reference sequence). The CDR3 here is CATSREEGIYGYTF. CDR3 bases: TGTGCCACCAGCAGAGAGGAGGGGATCTATGGCTACACCTTC.

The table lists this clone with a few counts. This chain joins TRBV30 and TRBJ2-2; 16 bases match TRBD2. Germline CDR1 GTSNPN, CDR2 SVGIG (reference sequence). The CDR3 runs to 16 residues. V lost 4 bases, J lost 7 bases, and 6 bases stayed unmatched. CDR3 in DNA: TGTGCCTGGACAGGGACTAGCGGGAGGGCCGGCGGGGAGCTGTTTTTT. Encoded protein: CAWTGTSGRAGGELFF. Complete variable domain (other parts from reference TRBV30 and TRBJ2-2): SQTIHQWPATLVQPVGSPLSLECTVEGTSNPNLYWYRQAAGRGLQLLFYSVGIGQISSEVPQNLSASRPQDRQFILSSKKLLLSDSGFYLCAWTGTSGRAGGELFFGEGSRLTVL.